This T cell receptor (beta chain) was sequenced in a study of T-cell reconstitution after alpha-beta-depleted transplantation in children. Whole-study findings and limits: Among T cells one year after transplant, newly produced cells accounted for most counts and diversity. Expanded graft clones numbering several hundred reportedly gave rise to alpha-beta T cells about two months after transplant.

Preparation of the TCRbeta library was carried out with unique molecular identifiers. TCRdb fed the PCR reads into MiXCR, producing one record per CDR3 protein. The sample includes more than 85,000 distinct CDR3 sequences, about 8% of them seen just once. This clonotype came up many times. Its antigen is as yet unknown. The CDR3 has 20 amino acids. The germline V gene has CDR1 SGHRS and CDR2 YFSETQ. Trimming left V 10 bases short and J 0 bases short, with 32 bases between. This receptor was taken from a boy aged 2 to 9 with acute lymphoblastic leukemia, due to receive a stem cell transplant. The sample consisted of PBMCs, taken before TCRalphabeta/CD19-depleted stem cell transplant. The rearrangement joins TRBV5-1 to TRBJ1-5, with D possibly TRBD1 on 5 matching bases. CDR3: CAEPPEYCKYQGSSNQPQHF. The CDR3 coding sequence is TGCGCCGAGCCGCCAGAGTACTGTAAATATCAGGGATCTAGCAATCAGCCCCAGCATTTT.